This T cell receptor beta chain was sequenced during a study of cytomegalovirus exposure and HLA in healthy donors. Study results and limitations: A previous analysis found most TCR beta V segments productive roughly 87% or roughly 30% of the time.

Worth noting for this clone: No antigen is known for it.

From germline, CDR1 is GTSNPN and CDR2 SVGIG (reference sequence). The ends lost 4 bases at V and 16 bases at J; junction bases unmatched: 11. This CDR3 region has 14 residues. Nominally healthy donors were sampled, though unrecorded immune exposures were likely. It was with 60 Vbeta and 13 Jbeta primers that the PCR ran. TCRdb keeps only in-frame clones here, not all; method: immunoSEQ multiplex PCR. Found here are tens of thousands of clones, roughly two thirds of them singletons; the top ten hold roughly 4.9%. This clonotype originated in a man aged 55 to 70 in good health and CMV-seropositive. The sample comprised PBMCs. The chain recombines TRBV30 with TRBJ1-6; the match to TRBD1 covers 12 bases. DNA for the CDR3: TGTGCCTGGAAGAGGGACAGGGGGCATCCAGGGCTCCACTTT. This gives the protein CAWKRDRGHPGLHF.